Listed here are 18 T cell receptor beta chains from one sample, sequenced in a study of a mutant IDH1 vaccine in newly diagnosed glioma. Sequencing was performed with immunoSEQ multiplex PCR; in TCRdb, only in-frame clones are kept and a portion is missing. The repertoire holds 85,000 to 100,000 clones, with just under 80% as singletons. The time point here: baseline, week 1 (first vaccination visit). Treatment specified: pre-vaccination baseline after standard-of-care therapy. The specimen comprised PBMCs, sampled from a glioma patient treated with radiotherapy, temozolomide or both. Receptor source: a man aged 35 to 55 with glioma.

This clone was seen ten or more times. The rearrangement joins TRBV30 to TRBJ1-5; D is perhaps TRBD1 (5 bases). The CDR3 contains 13 residues. Germline CDR1 reads GTSNPN; CDR2 reads SVGIG (reference sequence). CDR3 protein: CAGSLHPGQPQHF. Written as DNA, the CDR3 is TGTGCGGGGAGTCTACACCCAGGGCAGCCCCAGCATTTT.

The chain has TRBV19 and TRBJ2-2, with 10 bases that match TRBD2. Germline trimming cut 6 bases from V and 4 bases from J; bases unmatched to any gene: 5. The CDR3 sequence is 15 residues long. CDR1 LNHDA and CDR2 SQIVND come from the germline V gene (reference sequence). CDR3 nucleotides: TGTGCCAGTAGAGTTAGCGGGGGGCCCACCGGGGAGCTGTTTTTT. Translation gives CASRVSGGPTGELFF.

This clone was observed a single time. CDR3 amino acids: CASSLGDSSYNEQFF. The CDR3 region has the DNA TGTGCCAGCAGCTTGGGGGATAGCTCCTACAATGAGCAGTTCTTC. The chain carries TRBV5-8 and TRBJ2-1, with D hard to call. The CDR3 covers 15 residues. The V end lost 0 bases, the J end lost 0 bases, and 7 bases lay between the germline ends. Germline CDR1 and CDR2: SGHTS and YDEGEE.

This chain links TRBV6-5 with TRBJ2-1; 9 bases map to TRBD2. Germline trimming cut 2 bases from V and 7 bases from J; bases unmatched to any gene: 6. CDR3 length: 15 residues. Germline CDR1 MNHEY, CDR2 SVGAGI. CDR3 nucleotides: TGTGCCAGCAGTTACCTGGCTAGCGGGGAGAATGAGCAGTTCTTC. Translating it yields CASSYLASGENEQFF.

V usage is TRBV15 and J usage is TRBJ1-4; D not certain. The germline V gene encodes CDR1 LNHNV and CDR2 YYDKDF (reference sequence). The V end lost 1 base, the J end lost 3 bases, and 12 bases lay between the germline ends. CDR3 length: 16 residues. The DNA of the CDR3 is TGTGCCACCAGCAGAGTGGAACATACTTCTAATGAAAAACTGTTTTTT. Its translation is CATSRVEHTSNEKLFF.

The V gene is TRBV6-1, the J gene TRBJ2-1, with TRBD2 matching 7 bases. The CDR3 totals 14 residues. Germline lookup yields CDR1 MNHNS and CDR2 SASEGT. V dropped 6 bases and J dropped 8; count of bases not matched to a gene: 10. CDR3: CASSDAVGRDEQFF. The CDR3 DNA reads TGTGCCAGCAGCGATGCGGTTGGGAGGGATGAGCAGTTCTTC.

The chain is built from TRBV27 and TRBJ1-2, with D possibly TRBD1 on 6 matching bases. The V gene's germline CDR1 is MNHEY and CDR2 SMNVEV (reference sequence). CDR3 length: 16 residues. The V gene lost 6 bases and the J gene lost 6 bases, with 23 bases spanning the gap. CDR3 residues: CASSRNLHSGGDGYTF. DNA for the CDR3: TGTGCCAGCAGCCGCAACCTACACAGCGGGGGCGATGGCTACACCTTC.

The genes are TRBV2 and TRBJ2-5; D ambiguous. CDR3 length: 11 residues. The V end was cut by 5 bases, the J end by 3 bases, with 4 bases between. CDR1 and CDR2 (germline): SNHLY, FYNNEI. The CDR3 region is CASSREETQYF. CDR3 coding DNA: TGTGCCAGCAGTCGCGAAGAGACCCAGTACTTC.

The rearrangement links TRBV12-5 to TRBJ2-2, with 8 bases aligning to TRBD1. The CDR3 is made up of 15 amino acids. V shed 5 bases, J shed 6 bases, and the junction held 8 bases outside the gene matches. Germline V gene sequence: CDR1 LGHNT, CDR2 FRNRAP. In DNA, the CDR3 is TGTGCTAGTGGTCTTGGACAGGGATTTTCCGGGGAGCTGTTTTTT. This encodes CASGLGQGFSGELFF.

This clone was seen more than once but under ten times. The chain carries TRBV5-4 and TRBJ1-3; tentatively, D is TRBD1 (6 bases). The CDR3 extends over 18 amino acids. Trimming pared 0 bases from V and 0 bases from J, leaving 16 bases between. Germline V gene lookup returns CDR1 SGHNT and CDR2 YYREEE (reference sequence). DNA for the CDR3: TGTGCCAGCAGCTTGGATGGCAGGGGAATATCCTCTGGAAACACCATATATTTT. It codes for CASSLDGRGISSGNTIYF.

The V gene is TRBV10-3, the J gene TRBJ2-3; no firm D call. Per the germline V gene, CDR1 is ENHRY and CDR2 is SYGVKD. This CDR3 is 13 amino acids long. Between the trimmed V and J ends, which lost 4 bases and 2 bases, there was a span of 7 bases. DNA for the CDR3: TGTGCCATCAGTGGGGTACCCACAGATACGCAGTATTTT. This sequence encodes CAISGVPTDTQYF.

The gene calls are TRBV28 and TRBJ1-2, with D uncertain. The CDR3 contains 12 residues. Germline V gene sequence: CDR1 MDHEN, CDR2 SYDVKM. V was clipped by 6 bases and J by 5 bases, with 10 bases between them. The CDR3 loop reads CASREHGYGYTF. CDR3 bases: TGTGCCAGCAGGGAGCATGGGTATGGCTACACCTTC.

The chain combines TRBV2 with TRBJ1-4; D might be TRBD1 (6 bases). This CDR3 spans 14 amino acids. V shed 3 bases and J shed 7 bases, with 12 bases lying between them. The V gene's germline CDR1 is SNHLY and CDR2 FYNNEI. The CDR3 DNA sequence: TGTGCCAGCAGTGAGGACAGTAACGGTGAAAAACTGTTTTTT. As protein: CASSEDSNGEKLFF.

The V and J genes are TRBV19 and TRBJ1-2; possibly TRBD1 for D (6 bases). CDR1 LNHDA and CDR2 SQIVND come from the germline V gene (reference sequence). The CDR3 has 16 residues. Trimming cost V 5 bases and J 8 bases, with 24 bases left between them. The DNA for the CDR3 is TGTGCCAGTAGTGAAGTCCGGACACTTTTCAGGGGCGGCTACACCTTC. Translated, it gives CASSEVRTLFRGGYTF.

The gene calls are TRBV7-2 and TRBJ1-4; D remains ambiguous. Germline CDR1 reads SGHTA; CDR2 reads FQGNSA. The ends were cut back, 3 bases at V and 4 bases at J, with 15 bases in the middle. The CDR3 is made up of 16 amino acids. The CDR3 reads CASSLGVSNVNEKLFF. In DNA, the CDR3 is TGTGCCAGCAGCTTGGGAGTGTCAAACGTTAATGAAAAACTGTTTTTT.

The chain joins TRBV4-3 to TRBJ2-2; D not resolved. V lost 0 bases to trimming and J lost 4 bases, with 9 bases between them. The germline CDR1 and CDR2 sequences are LGHNA and YSLEER. The CDR3 contains 15 residues. CDR3 in DNA: TGCGCCAGCAGCCAAGACAGGAGTAGCACCGGGGAGCTGTTTTTT. Protein sequence: CASSQDRSSTGELFF.

The chain carries TRBV7-6 and TRBJ2-7; TRBD2 matches 9 bases. In germline, CDR1 is SGHVS, CDR2 FNYEAQ. This CDR3 region has 13 residues. With V trimmed by 5 bases and J by 5 bases, 4 bases remained unmatched. CDR3 sequence: CASSPGLANEQYF. CDR3 DNA: TGTGCCAGCAGCCCGGGACTAGCTAACGAGCAGTACTTC.

The CDR3 here is CASRPYWGTGELFF. CDR3 in DNA: TGTGCCAGCAGACCGTATTGGGGAACCGGGGAGCTGTTTTTT. The rearrangement links TRBV5-4 to TRBJ2-2; D uncertain. CDR3 length equals 14 residues. Germline lookup yields CDR1 SGHNT and CDR2 YYREEE (reference sequence). Trimming removed 5 bases from V and 5 bases from J, with 13 bases in between.